Shown below are 21 T cell receptor beta chains from a single sample sequenced in a study of T cell repertoires in cytomegalovirus infection. TCRdb re-analysed the reads in MiXCR, keeping a single row per CDR3 protein. The table includes about 450,000 distinct CDR3 sequences, approximately 33% detected once. The sequenced sample was PBMCs. The receptors originated from a human donor in good health (CMV status not recorded). Some clones in this sample may be carry-over from other donors' samples.

This chain uses TRBV12-3 or TRBV12-4 with TRBJ1-1, with 7 bases matching TRBD1. V was clipped by 5 bases and J by 10 bases; unmatched bases: 4. This CDR3 spans 11 amino acids. DNA of the CDR3: TGTGCCAGCAGTCGACAGGGAGGAGCTTTCTTT. Protein sequence: CASSRQGGAFF.

The V and J genes are TRBV5-4 and TRBJ1-2, with 10 bases that match TRBD1. The junction had 9 bases not matched to a gene; V was cut back by 0 bases and J by 10 bases. The CDR3 runs to 15 residues. Germline V gene sequence: CDR1 SGHNT, CDR2 YYREEE (reference sequence). CDR3 sequence reads: CASSLDPGQGDIYTF. The CDR3 coding sequence is TGTGCCAGCAGCTTGGACCCCGGACAGGGGGATATCTACACCTTC.

A note on this clonotype: At one end the junction does not follow the germline gene, possibly because of a read error. The J gene is TRBJ2-5, the V gene TRBV7-2; 7 bases agree with TRBD2. Germline V gene sequence: CDR1 SGHTA, CDR2 FQGNSA. This CDR3 is 13 amino acids long. The CDR3 DNA reads as TGTGCCAGCAGACCGGGACTACAAGATACCCAGTACTTC. It specifies CASRPGLQDTQYF.

In this sample, this clonotype turned up many times. In DNA form, the CDR3 reads TGTGCCAGCAGGCCGACAGGGGGCGAACTTGAAGCTTTCTTT. Translation gives CASRPTGGELEAFF. The rearrangement uses TRBV7-3 and TRBJ1-1; 10 bases are shared with TRBD1. The CDR3 consists of 14 residues. Germline CDR1 reads SGHTA; CDR2 reads FQGTGA. After removal of 6 bases from V and 7 bases from J, the junction contained 8 bases not matched to a gene.

The rearrangement joins TRBV15 to TRBJ1-3; 8 nucleotides align to TRBD1. This CDR3 spans 18 amino acids. Germline lookup yields CDR1 LNHNV and CDR2 YYDKDF (reference sequence). The J segment lost 4 bases and the V segment lost 0 bases, leaving 11 bases of the junction unmatched. This CDR3 is CATSRDWVTGVSGNTIYF. In nucleotides, the CDR3 is TGTGCCACCAGCAGAGATTGGGTGACAGGGGTATCCGGAAACACCATATATTTT.

The J gene is TRBJ2-7, the V gene TRBV6-6; no clear D. The germline V gene has CDR1 MNHNY and CDR2 SVGAGI (reference sequence). There are 14 residues in the CDR3. The germline V and J ends were trimmed by 0 bases and 3 bases, with 9 bases remaining between them. CDR3 sequence reads: CASSYSKGHYEQYF. Written as DNA, the CDR3 is TGTGCCAGCAGTTACTCTAAGGGCCACTACGAGCAGTACTTC.

A few counts support this clonotype. The V and J genes are TRBV19 and TRBJ1-1; D gene uncertain. Germline V lookup: CDR1 LNHDA, CDR2 SQIVND (reference sequence). CDR3 size: 13 residues. The V gene lost 7 bases and the J gene lost 1 base, with 10 bases spanning the gap. The CDR3 nucleotides are TGTGCCAGTAACGAGTTTAAGAACACTGAAGCTTTCTTT. The encoded protein is CASNEFKNTEAFF.

This clonotype was counted between two and nine times. V and J are TRBV11-3 and TRBJ1-5; no clear D. There are 12 residues in the CDR3. Trimming removed 1 base at V and 14 bases at J, with 12 bases between. Germline values: CDR1 SGHNT, CDR2 YENEEA. In nucleotides, the CDR3 is TGTGCCAGCAGCTTAGCCATCCACCTGGAGCATTTT. Translated: CASSLAIHLEHF.

This clonotype was observed a handful of times. One end of the junction varies from germline; a read error may be responsible. V and J are TRBV2 and TRBJ2-7, with D unresolved. Looked up from germline, CDR1 is SNHLY and CDR2 is FYNNEI. This CDR3 is built from 15 residues. The CDR3 loop is CASSEARLITYEQYF. The CDR3 DNA sequence: TGTGCCAGCAGTGAAGCGCGACTGATTACCTATGAGCAGTACTTC.

This clonotype was recorded a few times. V gene TRBV19 combines with J gene TRBJ1-2; D is uncertain. Trimming removed 4 bases from V and 4 bases from J, with 4 bases in between. The CDR3 runs 11 residues. Germline lookup yields CDR1 LNHDA and CDR2 SQIVND (reference sequence). This CDR3 reads CASSNGYGYTF. The CDR3 DNA reads TGTGCCAGTAGTAATGGCTATGGCTACACCTTC.

This chain uses TRBV7-8 with TRBJ2-7; 10 bases fit TRBD1. Germline CDR1 reads SGHVS; CDR2 reads FQNEAQ. This CDR3 comprises 15 residues. V trimming: 5 bases; J trimming: 7 bases; junction bases outside the gene matches: 11. In DNA, the CDR3 is TGTGCCAGCAGCGGCGCCGGGACAGGGGCTCGAGAGCAGTACTTC. Its translation: CASSGAGTGAREQYF.

This clonotype was detected a few times. The chain recombines TRBV25-1 with TRBJ1-1; D gene unclear. Looked up from germline, CDR1 is MGHDK and CDR2 is SYGVNS. The CDR3 has 15 residues. The V end lost 4 bases, the J end lost 1 base, and 13 bases lay between the germline ends. CDR3 DNA sequence: TGTGCCAGCAGTGGTGTCGGCAGGACGAACACTGAAGCTTTCTTT. This sequence encodes CASSGVGRTNTEAFF.

This clonotype was seen many times. The V and J genes are TRBV19 and TRBJ2-3, with D hard to call. Germline CDR1 is LNHDA and CDR2 is SQIVND (reference sequence). Trimming cost V 1 base and J 6 bases, with 5 bases left between them. The CDR3 covers 12 residues. The CDR3 loop is CASSIVSDTQYF. The CDR3 DNA reads as TGTGCCAGTAGTATAGTGAGCGATACGCAGTATTTT.

J is TRBJ2-7 and V is TRBV19; 7 bases are a match to TRBD1. This CDR3 region has 16 residues. The V gene end was trimmed by 10 bases and the J gene end by 7 bases; junction bases not matched to a gene: 22. Germline CDR1 and CDR2: LNHDA and SQIVND (reference sequence). Here the CDR3 reads CANSSNRGPWMGEQYF. CDR3 coding DNA: TGTGCCAACTCATCCAACAGGGGCCCCTGGATGGGGGAGCAGTACTTC.

The chain carries TRBV2 and TRBJ2-1; 9 bases line up with TRBD2. Germline trimming cut 1 base from V and 6 bases from J; bases unmatched to any gene: 10. The length of the CDR3 is 17 residues. Germline CDR1 SNHLY, CDR2 FYNNEI. The CDR3 DNA reads TGTGCCAGCAGTGAAGAGGGGCCGGGACTAGCCGGCAATGAGCAGTTCTTC. Its translation: CASSEEGPGLAGNEQFF.

This clonotype was picked up many times. The V gene is TRBV7-8, the J gene TRBJ1-2; D remains ambiguous. CDR3 length: 14 residues. The V end was cut by 6 bases, the J end by 7 bases, with 18 bases between. Germline CDR1 and CDR2: SGHVS and FQNEAQ. The DNA of the CDR3 is TGTGCCAGCAGTGCGGGCAGACCTAGATCTGGCTACACCTTC. Protein sequence: CASSAGRPRSGYTF.

This rearrangement joins TRBV2 to TRBJ1-4; possible D gene TRBD1, 5 bases. The CDR3 runs to 14 residues. Trimming pared 4 bases from V and 4 bases from J, leaving 10 bases between. Germline assignment: CDR1 SNHLY and CDR2 FYNNEI. The CDR3 sequence is CASSGGTDNEKLFF. DNA for the CDR3: TGTGCCAGCAGTGGAGGGACGGATAATGAAAAACTGTTTTTT. Using reference TRBV2 and TRBJ1-4 for the parts outside the CDR3, the full variable domain is EPEVTQTPSHQVTQMGQEVILRCVPISNHLYFYWYRQILGQKVEFLVSFYNNEISEKSEIFDDQFSVERPDGSNFTLKIRSTKLEDSAMYFCASSGGTDNEKLFFGSGTQLSVL.

The gene calls are TRBV7-2 and TRBJ1-5; D is unclear. This CDR3 is 14 amino acids long. From germline, CDR1 is SGHTA and CDR2 FQGNSA. The V end lost 1 base, the J end lost 2 bases, and 6 bases lay between the germline ends. In DNA form, the CDR3 reads TGTGCCAGCAGCTTAGAATATGGCAATCAGCCCCAGCATTTT. Its protein is CASSLEYGNQPQHF. Complete variable domain (other parts from reference TRBV7-2 and TRBJ1-5): GAGVSQSPSNKVTEKGKDVELRCDPISGHTALYWYRQSLGQGLEFLIYFQGNSAPDKSGLPSDRFSAERTGGSVSTLTIQRTQQEDSAVYLCASSLEYGNQPQHFGDGTRLSIL.

With regard to this clonotype: The conserved closing phenylalanine or tryptophan is absent in this CDR3, likely reflecting a read error. The DNA for the CDR3 is TGTGCCAGCAGTTTCACCGGGACAGAAGAAAGGCTGTTTTGT. Encoded protein: CASSFTGTEERLFC. This rearrangement joins TRBV7-8 to TRBJ1-4; 7 bases fit TRBD1. Trimming took 6 bases from V and 14 from J; bases not matched to a gene: 15. The V gene's germline CDR1 is SGHVS and CDR2 FQNEAQ. The CDR3 consists of 14 residues.

This clonotype showed up just a few times. V gene TRBV7-9 combines with J gene TRBJ2-1; possible D gene TRBD2, 6 bases. This CDR3 contains 18 residues. CDR1 and CDR2 (germline): SEHNR, FQNEAQ (reference sequence). The V and J ends lost 5 bases and 12 bases respectively, with 32 bases between them. CDR3 in DNA: TGTGCCAGCAGCACGAACCTGTCCCCTAGCGATGGGAAGTCGTGGCAGTTCTTC. It encodes CASSTNLSPSDGKSWQFF.

Of note for this clonotype: Being one base from a much bigger clone, this may be a read error. Here the CDR3 omits its conserved ending phenylalanine or tryptophan, so a read error is the likely source. V usage is TRBV5-5 and J usage is TRBJ1-5, with D perhaps TRBD1 (5 bases). Germline values: CDR1 SGHKS, CDR2 YYEKEE (reference sequence). CDR3 size: 15 residues. V shed 4 bases and J shed 0 bases, with 11 bases lying between them. CDR3 residues: CASSQTAYSNQPQHV. The CDR3 DNA sequence: TGTGCCAGCAGCCAGACAGCTTATAGCAATCAGCCCCAGCATGTT.